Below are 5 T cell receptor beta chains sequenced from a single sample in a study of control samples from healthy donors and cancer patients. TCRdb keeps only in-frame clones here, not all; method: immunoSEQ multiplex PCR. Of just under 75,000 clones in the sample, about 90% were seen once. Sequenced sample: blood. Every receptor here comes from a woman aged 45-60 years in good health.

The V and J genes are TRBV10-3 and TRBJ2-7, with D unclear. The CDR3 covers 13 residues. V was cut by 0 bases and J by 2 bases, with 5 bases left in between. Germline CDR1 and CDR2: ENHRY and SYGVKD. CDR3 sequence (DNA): TGTGCCATCAGTGAGTCTGGACCCTACGAGCAGTACTTC. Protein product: CAISESGPYEQYF.

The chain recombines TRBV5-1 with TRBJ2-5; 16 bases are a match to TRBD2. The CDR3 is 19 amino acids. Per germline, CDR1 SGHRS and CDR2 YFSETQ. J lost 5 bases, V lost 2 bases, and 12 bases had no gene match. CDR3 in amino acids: CASSLNPGLAGGPGETQYF. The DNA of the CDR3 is TGCGCCAGCAGCTTAAATCCGGGACTAGCGGGAGGGCCCGGGGAGACCCAGTACTTC.

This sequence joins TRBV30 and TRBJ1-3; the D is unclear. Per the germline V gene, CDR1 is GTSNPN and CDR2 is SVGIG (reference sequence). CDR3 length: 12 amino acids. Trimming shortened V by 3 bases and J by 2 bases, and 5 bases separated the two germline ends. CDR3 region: CAWRVTGNTIYF. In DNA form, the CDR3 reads TGTGCCTGGAGGGTGACTGGAAACACCATATATTTT.

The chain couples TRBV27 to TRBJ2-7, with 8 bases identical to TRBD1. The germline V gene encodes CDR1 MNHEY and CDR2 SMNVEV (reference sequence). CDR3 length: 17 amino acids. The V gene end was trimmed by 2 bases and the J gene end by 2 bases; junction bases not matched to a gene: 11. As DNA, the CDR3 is TGTGCCAGCAGTTTAGTACCTCAGGGGGCCTTTGCCTACGAGCAGTACTTC. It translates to CASSLVPQGAFAYEQYF.

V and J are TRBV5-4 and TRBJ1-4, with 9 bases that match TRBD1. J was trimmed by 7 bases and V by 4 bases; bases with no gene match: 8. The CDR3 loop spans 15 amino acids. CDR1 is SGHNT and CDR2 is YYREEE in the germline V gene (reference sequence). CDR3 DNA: TGTGCCAGCAGCCCGGGACAGGGTCTAAGTGAAAAACTGTTTTTT. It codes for CASSPGQGLSEKLFF.